The 27 T cell receptor beta chains below were found in one sample sequenced in a study of identical twins. A single record per CDR3 protein comes from TCRdb applying MiXCR to the 5' RACE reads. The sample yields 1.5 million to 2 million distinct CDR3 sequences, about 31% seen once. The specimen was cord blood. These receptors all stem from a newborn girl in good health.

This clonotype has just a few counts. The chain is built from TRBV12-3 or TRBV12-4 and TRBJ1-2; D perhaps matches TRBD1 (6 bases). The V end was cut by 4 bases, the J end by 4 bases, with 10 bases between. This CDR3 comprises 13 residues. The CDR3 nucleotides are TGTGCCAGCAGTTGGGGGGCGGTCTATGGCTACACCTTC. It yields the protein CASSWGAVYGYTF.

This chain joins TRBV9 and TRBJ2-3, with 7 bases identical to TRBD2. Trimming cost V 5 bases and J 0 bases; bases outside gene matches: 9. CDR3 length: 16 residues. CDR1 is SGDLS, CDR2 YYNGEE, per germline. The CDR3: CASSLFSGFSTDTQYF. The CDR3 bases are TGTGCCAGCAGTCTCTTTAGCGGGTTTAGCACAGATACGCAGTATTTT.

V is TRBV20-1 and J is TRBJ2-3, with a weak D call TRBD1 (5 bases). This CDR3 region has 12 residues. CDR1 is DFQATT, CDR2 SNEGSKA, per germline (reference sequence). Trimming shortened V by 2 bases and J by 7 bases, and 10 bases separated the two germline ends. CDR3 region: CSARQTAYTQYF. CDR3 coding DNA: TGCAGTGCTAGACAGACAGCATATACGCAGTATTTT.

The chain recombines TRBV20-1 with TRBJ2-1, with 8 bases matching TRBD2. CDR3 length equals 14 residues. Per germline, CDR1 DFQATT and CDR2 SNEGSKA (reference sequence). Trimming removed 3 bases from V and 8 bases from J; junction bases left unmatched: 9. The CDR3 is CSARPGGVGDEQFF. The CDR3 DNA follows: TGCAGTGCTAGGCCCGGGGGGGTGGGGGATGAGCAGTTCTTC.

On this clonotype: This may be a read error, as it is one base from a much larger clone. The CDR3 coding sequence is TGTGCCAGCAGCTCGACAGAGGCGGGTACAGATACGCAGTATTTT. Protein sequence: CASSSTEAGTDTQYF. J is TRBJ2-3 and V is TRBV6-1; either TRBD1 or TRBD2 may fit D (5 bases each). The CDR3 runs to 15 residues. Germline V gives CDR1 MNHNS, CDR2 SASEGT. V lost 6 bases and J lost 3, with 16 bases in between.

The chain carries TRBV12-5 and TRBJ2-4, with D maybe TRBD2 (5 bases). The end of the DNA is better explained by TRBJ2-5, so the J call may be wrong. The CDR3 is 13 amino acids. Per the germline V gene, CDR1 is LGHNT and CDR2 is FRNRAP. The CDR3 coding sequence is TGTGCTAGTGGTTTGCGGGGTGTGGAGACCCAGTACTTC. Translation gives CASGLRGVETQYF.

The chain employs TRBV3-1 and TRBJ2-2; 9 bases are shared with TRBD1. Trimming at V came to 6 bases and at J to 5 bases, leaving 13 bases not matched to a gene. The CDR3 runs to 17 residues. Per germline, CDR1 LGHDT and CDR2 YNNKEL (reference sequence). The CDR3 coding sequence is TGTGCCAGCAGTCGGACGCGTCCGGACAGGGGAACCGGGGAGCTGTTTTTT. Protein sequence: CASSRTRPDRGTGELFF.

This clonotype was seen a handful of times. This chain links TRBV12-3 or TRBV12-4 with TRBJ2-7; D is perhaps TRBD1 (7 bases). The CDR3 spans 15 residues. V was trimmed by 1 base and J by 3 bases, leaving 13 bases between them. CDR3 in amino acids: CASSLGGDRFYEQYF. The CDR3 coding sequence is TGTGCCAGCAGTTTAGGGGGGGACAGATTCTACGAGCAGTACTTC.

The chain is built from TRBV6-1 and TRBJ1-5; unclear D gene. Trimming removed 2 bases from V and 4 bases from J, with 9 bases in between. Germline CDR1 and CDR2: MNHNS and SASEGT. CDR3 size: 14 residues. CDR3 protein: CASSESAVNQPQHF. The CDR3 DNA follows: TGTGCCAGCAGTGAATCGGCCGTGAATCAGCCCCAGCATTTT.

As for this clonotype: This clone may be a read error of a much larger clone one base away. The genes are TRBV27 and TRBJ2-1; D unclear. The germline V gene encodes CDR1 MNHEY and CDR2 SMNVEV (reference sequence). This CDR3 is 13 amino acids long. DNA of the CDR3: TGTGCCGGCAGTCCCCCCCCCTACAATGAGCAGTTCTTC. It is translated as CAGSPPPYNEQFF.

The chain couples TRBV5-1 to TRBJ2-2, with TRBD1 matching over 7 bases. Per germline, CDR1 SGHRS and CDR2 YFSETQ. The CDR3 length is 15 residues. J lost 6 bases, V lost 4 bases, and 9 bases had no gene match. The CDR3 sequence: CASSIGTADPGELFF. Written as DNA, the CDR3 is TGCGCCAGCAGCATTGGGACAGCTGACCCCGGGGAGCTGTTTTTT. The full variable domain, completed using reference TRBV5-1 and TRBJ2-2, is KAGVTQTPRYLIKTRGQQVTLSCSPISGHRSVSWYQQTPGQGLQFLFEYFSETQRNKGNFPGRFSGRQFSNSRSEMNVSTLELGDSALYLCASSIGTADPGELFFGEGSRLTVL.

This clonotype was counted a few times. This rearrangement joins TRBV20-1 to TRBJ1-5; 7 bases match TRBD1. This CDR3 has 14 residues. Losses at the gene ends were 6 bases for V and 2 bases for J; bases not matched to a gene: 7. From germline, CDR1 is DFQATT and CDR2 SNEGSKA (reference sequence). The CDR3 DNA follows: TGCAGTGCCCACAGGGGTCGGGGCAATCAGCCCCAGCATTTT. Its protein product is CSAHRGRGNQPQHF.

This clonotype was picked up a small number of times. This chain joins TRBV27 and TRBJ1-6; possibly TRBD1 for D (6 bases). This CDR3 comprises 13 residues. Germline V gene lookup returns CDR1 MNHEY and CDR2 SMNVEV (reference sequence). V was cut by 8 bases and J by 6 bases, with 11 bases left in between. The CDR3 region has the DNA TGTGCCAGCCTTCGACAGGCTAATTCACCCCTCCACTTT. Amino acids: CASLRQANSPLHF.

This chain joins TRBV21-1 and TRBJ2-7; TRBD2, the D gene given by the table, was not confirmed from the DNA. TRBV21-1 is labeled a pseudogene. The CDR3 is 14 residues long. The CDR3 DNA follows: TGTGCCATAAGTTTCGGACTAGTCCCCTACGGGCAGTACTTC. Its protein product is CAISFGLVPYGQYF.

The rearrangement links TRBV9 to TRBJ1-3; TRBD1 might be the D (5 bases). The CDR3 totals 17 residues. Germline V gives CDR1 SGDLS, CDR2 YYNGEE. V was clipped by 0 bases and J by 0 bases, with 13 bases between them. Here the CDR3 DNA reads TGTGCCAGCAGCGTAGATCCAGGGAGGTCCTCTGGAAACACCATATATTTT. It specifies CASSVDPGRSSGNTIYF. The whole variable domain, filled in from reference TRBV9 and TRBJ1-3, reads DSGVTQTPKHLITATGQRVTLRCSPRSGDLSVYWYQQSLDQGLQFLIQYYNGEERAKGNILERFSAQQFPDLHSELNLSSLELGDSALYFCASSVDPGRSSGNTIYFGEGSWLTVV.

Ten or more counts support this clonotype. V and J are TRBV29-1 and TRBJ2-4; 7 bases align to TRBD2. The germline gives CDR1 SQVTM, CDR2 ANQGSEA. V lost 2 bases, J lost 6 bases, and 4 bases stayed unmatched. CDR3 length: 13 amino acids. The CDR3 here is CSVEWEGRNIQYF. DNA of the CDR3: TGCAGCGTTGAATGGGAGGGACGAAACATTCAGTACTTC.

The chain joins TRBV12-3 or TRBV12-4 to TRBJ2-5; 7 nucleotides line up with TRBD2. With V trimmed by 6 bases and J by 4 bases, 5 bases remained unmatched. The CDR3 is made up of 13 amino acids. CDR3 protein: CASRSSGSETQYF. The CDR3 region has the DNA TGTGCCAGCAGGTCTAGCGGTTCAGAGACCCAGTACTTC.

The chain recombines TRBV6-5 with TRBJ2-3, with D uncertain. This CDR3 has 15 residues. Germline loops: CDR1 MNHEY, CDR2 SVGAGI. V shed 6 bases and J shed 5 bases, with 18 bases lying between them. CDR3 DNA sequence: TGTGCCAGCAGGCTACTTTCGGAGTACGGAGATACGCAGTATTTT. Translation gives CASRLLSEYGDTQYF.

This clonotype occurred once. The CDR3 loop reads CASTKTGGTGDEQFF. CDR3 nucleotides: TGTGCCAGCACCAAAACGGGCGGTACGGGGGATGAGCAGTTCTTC. The chain is built from TRBV6-6 and TRBJ2-1, with D possibly matching TRBD2 (6 bases). Between the trimmed V and J ends, which lost 7 bases and 8 bases, there was a span of 21 bases. The CDR3 contains 15 residues. CDR1 is MNHNY and CDR2 is SVGAGI in the germline V gene (reference sequence).

In its sample, this clonotype was seen once. One end of the junction does not line up with germline, which may come from a read error. V and J are TRBV6-2 or TRBV6-3 and TRBJ1-1, with 10 bases aligning to TRBD1. Per germline, CDR1 MNHEY and CDR2 SVGEGT. The CDR3 runs 14 residues. CDR3 protein: CASTHRTGGTGAFF. Here the CDR3 DNA reads TGTGCCAGCACCCACAGGACAGGGGGGACTGGAGCTTTCTTT.

In its sample, this clonotype was seen a few times. The chain has TRBV7-8 and TRBJ2-1; tentative D call: TRBD1 (5 bases). Trimming left V 5 bases short and J 5 bases short, with 13 bases between. CDR1 is SGHVS and CDR2 is FQNEAQ in the germline V gene. CDR3 length: 14 amino acids. The CDR3 spells CASSPLLGDNEQFF. The CDR3, as DNA: TGTGCCAGCAGCCCCCTATTAGGGGACAATGAGCAGTTCTTC.

V and J are TRBV28 and TRBJ2-7; D tentatively reads TRBD1 or TRBD2 (5 bases each). The CDR3 runs 17 residues. Trimming stripped 3 bases from V and 2 bases from J, with 20 bases between. Germline assignment: CDR1 MDHEN and CDR2 SYDVKM. CDR3 amino acids: CASSFPPRRDGTYEQYF. The CDR3 DNA reads TGTGCCAGCAGTTTCCCGCCCCGTCGGGACGGAACCTACGAGCAGTACTTC.

The sample holds many counts of this clonotype. The rearrangement joins TRBV6-5 to TRBJ1-5, with TRBD1 matching over 7 bases. CDR1 is MNHEY and CDR2 is SVGAGI in the germline V gene. The CDR3 length is 16 residues. With V trimmed by 5 bases and J by 0 bases, 7 bases remained unmatched. CDR3 sequence (DNA): TGTGCCAGCAGTCCCGGCAGGGGGATTAGCAATCAGCCCCAGCATTTT. Residues: CASSPGRGISNQPQHF.

This clonotype was detected a few times. This sequence joins TRBV7-9 and TRBJ2-3; 10 nucleotides align to TRBD1. Germline CDR1 SEHNR, CDR2 FQNEAQ (reference sequence). This CDR3 spans 15 amino acids. The trim removed 2 bases at V and 4 bases at J, leaving 3 bases unmatched. CDR3 in amino acids: CASSLRTGGPDTQYF. CDR3 coding DNA: TGTGCCAGCAGCTTAAGGACAGGGGGGCCAGATACGCAGTATTTT.

This chain uses TRBV2 with TRBJ2-3; 8 nucleotides agree with TRBD2. This CDR3 is built from 16 residues. V trimming: 2 bases; J trimming: 2 bases; junction bases outside the gene matches: 6. The germline CDR1 and CDR2 sequences are SNHLY and FYNNEI. Here the CDR3 reads CASSERGLVNTDTQYF. The CDR3 DNA reads as TGTGCCAGCAGTGAACGGGGACTAGTAAACACAGATACGCAGTATTTT. Full variable domain (remainder filled in from reference TRBV2 and TRBJ2-3): EPEVTQTPSHQVTQMGQEVILRCVPISNHLYFYWYRQILGQKVEFLVSFYNNEISEKSEIFDDQFSVERPDGSNFTLKIRSTKLEDSAMYFCASSERGLVNTDTQYFGPGTRLTVL.

The rearrangement joins TRBV3-1 to TRBJ2-1; D gene unclear. Between the trimmed V and J ends, which lost 0 bases and 9 bases, there was a span of 12 bases. CDR3 length: 14 residues. CDR1 and CDR2 (germline): LGHDT, YNNKEL (reference sequence). CDR3 sequence reads: CASSQDGWSTEQFF. In nucleotides, the CDR3 is TGTGCCAGCAGCCAAGATGGTTGGAGTACTGAGCAGTTCTTC.

V gene TRBV6-2 or TRBV6-3 combines with J gene TRBJ1-5; no firm D call. The CDR3 extends over 15 amino acids. Germline values: CDR1 MNHEY, CDR2 SVGEGT. V dropped 5 bases and J dropped 7 bases, with 18 bases sitting between them. The CDR3 sequence is CASSDLRGLQQPQHF. CDR3 nucleotides: TGTGCCAGCAGTGACCTCCGCGGGCTTCAACAGCCCCAGCATTTT.